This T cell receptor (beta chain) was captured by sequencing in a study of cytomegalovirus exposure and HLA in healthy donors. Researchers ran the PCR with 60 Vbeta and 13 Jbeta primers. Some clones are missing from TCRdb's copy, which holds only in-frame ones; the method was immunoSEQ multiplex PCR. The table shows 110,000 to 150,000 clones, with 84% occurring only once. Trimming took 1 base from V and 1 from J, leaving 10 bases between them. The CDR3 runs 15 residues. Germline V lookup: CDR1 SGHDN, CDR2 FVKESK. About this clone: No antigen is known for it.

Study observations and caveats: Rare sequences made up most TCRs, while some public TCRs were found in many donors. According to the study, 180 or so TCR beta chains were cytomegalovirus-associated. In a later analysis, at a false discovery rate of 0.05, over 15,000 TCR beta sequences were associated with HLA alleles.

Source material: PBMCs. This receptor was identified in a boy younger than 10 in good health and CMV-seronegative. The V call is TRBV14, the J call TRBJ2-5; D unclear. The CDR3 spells CASSQVSAGQETQYF. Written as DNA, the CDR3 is TGTGCCAGCAGCCAAGTTTCCGCAGGCCAAGAGACCCAGTACTTC.